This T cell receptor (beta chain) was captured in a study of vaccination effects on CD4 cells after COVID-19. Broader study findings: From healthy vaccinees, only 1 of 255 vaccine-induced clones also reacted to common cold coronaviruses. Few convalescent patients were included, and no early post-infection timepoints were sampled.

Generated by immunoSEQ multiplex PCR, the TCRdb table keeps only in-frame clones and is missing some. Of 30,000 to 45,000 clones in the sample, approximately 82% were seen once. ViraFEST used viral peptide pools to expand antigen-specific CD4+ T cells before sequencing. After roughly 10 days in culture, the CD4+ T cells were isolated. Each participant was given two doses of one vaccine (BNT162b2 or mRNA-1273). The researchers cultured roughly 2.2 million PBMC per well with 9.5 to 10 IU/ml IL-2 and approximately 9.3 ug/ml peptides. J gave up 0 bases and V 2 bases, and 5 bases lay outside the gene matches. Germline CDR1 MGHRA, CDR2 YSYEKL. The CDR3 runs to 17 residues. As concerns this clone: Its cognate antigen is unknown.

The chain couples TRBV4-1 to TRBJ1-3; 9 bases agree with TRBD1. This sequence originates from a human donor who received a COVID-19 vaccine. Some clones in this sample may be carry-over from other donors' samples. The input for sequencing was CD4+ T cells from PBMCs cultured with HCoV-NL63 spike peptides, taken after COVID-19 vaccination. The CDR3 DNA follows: TGCGCCAGCAGCCAATACCGGACAGGGGACTCTGGAAACACCATATATTTT. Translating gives CASSQYRTGDSGNTIYF.